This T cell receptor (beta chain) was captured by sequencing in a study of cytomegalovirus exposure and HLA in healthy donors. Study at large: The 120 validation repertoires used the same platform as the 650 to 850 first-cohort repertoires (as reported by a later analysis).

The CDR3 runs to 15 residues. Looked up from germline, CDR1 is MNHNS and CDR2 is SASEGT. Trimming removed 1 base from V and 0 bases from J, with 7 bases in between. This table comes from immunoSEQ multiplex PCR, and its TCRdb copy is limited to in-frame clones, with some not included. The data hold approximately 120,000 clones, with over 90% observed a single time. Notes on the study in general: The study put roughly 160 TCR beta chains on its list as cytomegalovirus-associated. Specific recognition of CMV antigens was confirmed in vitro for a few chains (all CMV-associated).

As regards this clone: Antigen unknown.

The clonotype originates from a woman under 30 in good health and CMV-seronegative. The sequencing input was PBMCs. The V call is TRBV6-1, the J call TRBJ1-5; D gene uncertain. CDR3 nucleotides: TGTGCCAGCAGTGAAGTCAGATATAGCAATCAGCCCCAGCATTTT. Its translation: CASSEVRYSNQPQHF.